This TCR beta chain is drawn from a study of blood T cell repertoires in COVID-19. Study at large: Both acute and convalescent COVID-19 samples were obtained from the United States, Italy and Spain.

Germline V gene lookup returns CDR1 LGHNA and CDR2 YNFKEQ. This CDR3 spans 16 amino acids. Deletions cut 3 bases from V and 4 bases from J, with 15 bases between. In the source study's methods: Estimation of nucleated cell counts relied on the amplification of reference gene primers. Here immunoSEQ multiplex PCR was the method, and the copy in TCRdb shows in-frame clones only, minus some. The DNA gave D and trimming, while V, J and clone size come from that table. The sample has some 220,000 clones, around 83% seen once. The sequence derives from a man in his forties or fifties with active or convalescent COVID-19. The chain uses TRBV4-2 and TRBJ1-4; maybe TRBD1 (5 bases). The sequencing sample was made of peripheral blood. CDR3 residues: CASSHHSGRDNEKLFF. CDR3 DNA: TGTGCCAGCAGCCATCATTCAGGGAGGGATAATGAAAAACTGTTTTTT.